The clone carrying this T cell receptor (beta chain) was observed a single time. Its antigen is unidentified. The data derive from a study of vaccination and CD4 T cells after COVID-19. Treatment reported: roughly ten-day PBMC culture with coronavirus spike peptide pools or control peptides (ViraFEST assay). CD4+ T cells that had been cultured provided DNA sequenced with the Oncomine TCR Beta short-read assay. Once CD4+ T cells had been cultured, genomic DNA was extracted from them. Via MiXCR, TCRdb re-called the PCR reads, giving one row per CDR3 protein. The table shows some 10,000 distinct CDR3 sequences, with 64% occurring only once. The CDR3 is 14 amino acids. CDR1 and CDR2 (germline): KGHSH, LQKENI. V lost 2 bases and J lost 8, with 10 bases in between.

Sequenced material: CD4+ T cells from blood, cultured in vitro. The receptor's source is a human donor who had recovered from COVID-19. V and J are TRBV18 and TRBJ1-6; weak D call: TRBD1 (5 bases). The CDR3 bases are TGTGCCAGCTCACCATCAGGGATAGATTCACCCCTCCACTTT. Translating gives CASSPSGIDSPLHF.